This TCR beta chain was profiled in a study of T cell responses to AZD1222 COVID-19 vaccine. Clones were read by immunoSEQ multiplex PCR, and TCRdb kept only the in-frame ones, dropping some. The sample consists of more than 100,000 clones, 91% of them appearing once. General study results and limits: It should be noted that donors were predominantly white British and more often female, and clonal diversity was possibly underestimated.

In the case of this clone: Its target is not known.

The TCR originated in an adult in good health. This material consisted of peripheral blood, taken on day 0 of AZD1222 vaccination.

This CDR3 is CASSSFRQRYNEQFF. The CDR3 DNA is TGTGCCAGCAGTTCATTCCGACAGCGGTACAATGAGCAGTTCTTC. The chain is built from TRBV28 and TRBJ2-1; D tentatively reads TRBD1 or TRBD2 (5 bases each). Germline lookup yields CDR1 MDHEN and CDR2 SYDVKM. The germline V and J ends were trimmed by 4 bases and 4 bases, with 14 bases remaining between them. The CDR3 has 15 amino acids. The variable domain in full, completed from reference TRBV28 and TRBJ2-1, reads DVKVTQSSRYLVKRTGEKVFLECVQDMDHENMFWYRQDPGLGLRLIYFSYDVKMKEKGDIPEGYSVSREKKERFSLILESASTNQTSMYLCASSSFRQRYNEQFFGPGTRLTVL.